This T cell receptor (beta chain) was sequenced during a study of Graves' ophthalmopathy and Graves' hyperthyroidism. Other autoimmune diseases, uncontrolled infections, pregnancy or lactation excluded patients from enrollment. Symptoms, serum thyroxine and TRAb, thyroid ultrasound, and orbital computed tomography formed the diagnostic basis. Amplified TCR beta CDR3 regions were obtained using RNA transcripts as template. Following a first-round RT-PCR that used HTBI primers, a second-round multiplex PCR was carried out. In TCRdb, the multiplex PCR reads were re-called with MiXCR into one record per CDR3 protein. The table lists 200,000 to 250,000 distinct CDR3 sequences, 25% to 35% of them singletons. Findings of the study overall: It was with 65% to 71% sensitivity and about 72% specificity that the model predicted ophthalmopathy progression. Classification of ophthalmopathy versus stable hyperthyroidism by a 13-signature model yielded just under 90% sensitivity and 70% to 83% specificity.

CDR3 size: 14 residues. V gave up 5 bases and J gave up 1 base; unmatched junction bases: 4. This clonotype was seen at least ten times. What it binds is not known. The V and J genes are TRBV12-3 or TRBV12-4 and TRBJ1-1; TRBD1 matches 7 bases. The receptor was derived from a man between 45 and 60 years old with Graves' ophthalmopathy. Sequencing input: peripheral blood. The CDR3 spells CASSTGTENTEAFF. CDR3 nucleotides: TGTGCCAGCAGTACCGGGACAGAGAACACTGAAGCTTTCTTT.